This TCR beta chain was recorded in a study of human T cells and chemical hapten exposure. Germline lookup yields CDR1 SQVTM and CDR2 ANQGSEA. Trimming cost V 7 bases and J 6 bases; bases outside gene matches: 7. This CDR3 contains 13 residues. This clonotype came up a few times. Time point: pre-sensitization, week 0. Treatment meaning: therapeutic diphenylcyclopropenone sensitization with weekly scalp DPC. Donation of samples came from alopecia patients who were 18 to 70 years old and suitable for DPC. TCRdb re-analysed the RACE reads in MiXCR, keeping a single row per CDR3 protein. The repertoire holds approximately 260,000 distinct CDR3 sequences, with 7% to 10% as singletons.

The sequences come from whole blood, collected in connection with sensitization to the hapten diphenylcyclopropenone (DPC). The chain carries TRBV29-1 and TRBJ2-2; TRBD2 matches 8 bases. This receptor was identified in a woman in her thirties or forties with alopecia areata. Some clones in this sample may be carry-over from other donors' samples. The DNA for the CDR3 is TGCAGCGCAGGTAGCGGGACCGCCGGGGAGCTGTTTTTT. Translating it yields CSAGSGTAGELFF.